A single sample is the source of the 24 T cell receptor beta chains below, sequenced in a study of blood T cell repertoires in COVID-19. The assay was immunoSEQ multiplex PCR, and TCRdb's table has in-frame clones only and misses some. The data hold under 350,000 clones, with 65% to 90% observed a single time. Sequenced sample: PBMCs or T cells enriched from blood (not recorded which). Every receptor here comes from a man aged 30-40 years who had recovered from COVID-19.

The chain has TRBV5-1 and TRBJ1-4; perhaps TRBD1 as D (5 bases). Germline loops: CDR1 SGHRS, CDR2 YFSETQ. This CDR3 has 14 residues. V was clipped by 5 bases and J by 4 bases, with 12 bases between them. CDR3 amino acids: CASSIDSRNEKLFF. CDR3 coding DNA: TGCGCCAGCAGTATAGACAGCCGTAATGAAAAACTGTTTTTT.

This CDR3 is CAWSVGGQGSSISGNTIYF. As DNA, the CDR3 is TGTGCCTGGAGTGTGGGGGGACAGGGGTCTTCCATCTCTGGAAACACCATATATTTT. The rearrangement joins TRBV30 to TRBJ1-3, with 10 bases lining up with TRBD1. Trimming at V came to 0 bases and at J to 0 bases, leaving 11 bases not matched to a gene. Germline CDR1 is GTSNPN and CDR2 is SVGIG (reference sequence). The CDR3 is 19 residues long.

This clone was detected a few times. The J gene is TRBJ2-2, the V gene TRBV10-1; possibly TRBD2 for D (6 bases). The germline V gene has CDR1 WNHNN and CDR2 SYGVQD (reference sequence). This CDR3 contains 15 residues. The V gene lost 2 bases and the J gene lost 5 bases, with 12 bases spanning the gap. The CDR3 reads CASSEPGAGTGELFF. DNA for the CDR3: TGCGCCAGCAGTGAGCCAGGCGCGGGGACCGGGGAGCTGTTTTTT.

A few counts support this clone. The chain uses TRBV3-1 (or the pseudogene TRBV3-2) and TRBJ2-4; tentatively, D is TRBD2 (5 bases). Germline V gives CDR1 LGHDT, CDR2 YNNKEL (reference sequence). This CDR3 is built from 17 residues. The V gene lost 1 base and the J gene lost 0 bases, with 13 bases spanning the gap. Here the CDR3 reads CASSQGGNSLAKNIQYF. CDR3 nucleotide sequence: TGTGCCAGCAGCCAAGGAGGGAACAGTTTAGCCAAAAACATTCAGTACTTC.

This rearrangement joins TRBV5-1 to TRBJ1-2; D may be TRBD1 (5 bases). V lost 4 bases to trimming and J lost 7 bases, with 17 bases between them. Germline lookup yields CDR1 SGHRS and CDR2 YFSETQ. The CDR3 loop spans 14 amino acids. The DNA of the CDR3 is TGCGCCAGCAGCAACCTCGACAGCCTGGGTGGCTACACCTTC. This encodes CASSNLDSLGGYTF.

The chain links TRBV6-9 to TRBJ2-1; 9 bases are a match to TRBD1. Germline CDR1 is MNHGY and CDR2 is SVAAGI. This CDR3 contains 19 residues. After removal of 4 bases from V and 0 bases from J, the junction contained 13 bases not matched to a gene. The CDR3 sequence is CASSCTRDRDPSSYNEQFF. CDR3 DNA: TGTGCCAGCAGTTGCACTCGGGACAGGGATCCGAGCTCCTACAATGAGCAGTTCTTC.

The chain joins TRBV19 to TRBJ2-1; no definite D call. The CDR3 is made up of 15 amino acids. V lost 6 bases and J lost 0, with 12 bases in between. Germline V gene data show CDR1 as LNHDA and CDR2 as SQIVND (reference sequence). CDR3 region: CASSPSWSSYNEQFF. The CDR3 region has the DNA TGTGCCAGTAGCCCCAGCTGGAGCTCCTACAATGAGCAGTTCTTC.

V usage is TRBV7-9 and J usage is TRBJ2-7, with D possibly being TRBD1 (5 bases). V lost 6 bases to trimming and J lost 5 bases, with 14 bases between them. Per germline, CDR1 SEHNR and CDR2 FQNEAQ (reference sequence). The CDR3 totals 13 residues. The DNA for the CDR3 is TGTGCCAGCAGTCAGACAGCTCTTGACGAGCAGTACTTC. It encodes CASSQTALDEQYF. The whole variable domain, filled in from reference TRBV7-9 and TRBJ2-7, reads DTGVSQNPRHKITKRGQNVTFRCDPISEHNRLYWYRQTLGQGPEFLTYFQNEAQLEKSRLLSDRFSAERPKGSFSTLEIQRTEQGDSAMYLCASSQTALDEQYFGPGTRLTVT.

The CDR3, as DNA: TGTGCCAGCAGCCAAGGCGGCAGCTCCTTATATGGCTACACCTTC. It encodes CASSQGGSSLYGYTF. V gene TRBV7-2 combines with J gene TRBJ1-2; D ambiguous. The V gene's germline CDR1 is SGHTA and CDR2 FQGNSA. This CDR3 comprises 15 residues. Trimming took 5 bases from V and 5 from J, leaving 18 bases between them. The full variable domain, rest sourced from reference TRBV7-2 and TRBJ1-2, is GAGVSQSPSNKVTEKGKDVELRCDPISGHTALYWYRQSLGQGLEFLIYFQGNSAPDKSGLPSDRFSAERTGGSVSTLTIQRTQQEDSAVYLCASSQGGSSLYGYTFGSGTRLTVV.

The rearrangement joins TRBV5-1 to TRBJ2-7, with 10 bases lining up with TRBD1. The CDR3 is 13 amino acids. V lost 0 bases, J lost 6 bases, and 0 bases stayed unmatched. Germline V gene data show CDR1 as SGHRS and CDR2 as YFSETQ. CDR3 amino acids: CASSLGTGGEQYF. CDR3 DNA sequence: TGCGCCAGCAGCTTGGGGACAGGGGGCGAGCAGTACTTC.

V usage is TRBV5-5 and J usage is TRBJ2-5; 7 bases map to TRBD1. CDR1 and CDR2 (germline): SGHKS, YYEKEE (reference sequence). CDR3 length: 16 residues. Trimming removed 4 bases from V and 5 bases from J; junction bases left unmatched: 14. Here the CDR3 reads CASSTRTGYPRETQYF. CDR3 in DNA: TGTGCCAGCAGCACTCGGACAGGCTACCCGCGGGAGACCCAGTACTTC.

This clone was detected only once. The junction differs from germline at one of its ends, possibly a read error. This CDR3 reads CASSRRLPGLGSNTGELFF. In DNA, the CDR3 is TGTGCTAGCAGCCGTCGACTCCCGGGACTAGGGTCGAACACCGGGGAGCTGTTTTTT. The rearrangement links TRBV7-7 to TRBJ2-2; TRBD2 aligns across 8 bases. The germline gives CDR1 SSHAT, CDR2 FNYEAQ (reference sequence). The CDR3 consists of 19 residues.

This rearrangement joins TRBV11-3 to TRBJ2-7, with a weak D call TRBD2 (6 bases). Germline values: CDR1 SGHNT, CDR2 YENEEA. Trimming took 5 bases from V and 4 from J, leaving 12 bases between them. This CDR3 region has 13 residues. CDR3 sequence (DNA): TGTGCCAGCAGCGCGGGACCGACTTACGAGCAGTACTTC. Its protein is CASSAGPTYEQYF.

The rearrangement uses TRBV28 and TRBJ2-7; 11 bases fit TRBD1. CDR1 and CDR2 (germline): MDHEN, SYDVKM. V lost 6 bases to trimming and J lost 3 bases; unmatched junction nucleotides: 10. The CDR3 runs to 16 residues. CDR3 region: CASSSRPGTGGYEQYF. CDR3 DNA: TGTGCCAGCAGCTCGCGCCCCGGGACAGGGGGCTACGAGCAGTACTTC.

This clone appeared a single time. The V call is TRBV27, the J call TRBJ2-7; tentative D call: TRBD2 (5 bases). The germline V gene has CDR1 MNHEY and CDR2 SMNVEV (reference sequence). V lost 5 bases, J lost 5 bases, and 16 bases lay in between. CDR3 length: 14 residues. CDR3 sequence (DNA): TGTGCCAGCAGTCCTGGGTTACTAGGCAACGAGCAGTACTTC. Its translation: CASSPGLLGNEQYF.

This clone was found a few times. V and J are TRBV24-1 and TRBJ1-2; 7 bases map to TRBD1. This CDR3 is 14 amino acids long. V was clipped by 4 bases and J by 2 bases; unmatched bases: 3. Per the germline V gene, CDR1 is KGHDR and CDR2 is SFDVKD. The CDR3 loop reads CATSETGINYGYTF. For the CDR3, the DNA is TGTGCCACCAGTGAGACAGGGATAAACTATGGCTACACCTTC.

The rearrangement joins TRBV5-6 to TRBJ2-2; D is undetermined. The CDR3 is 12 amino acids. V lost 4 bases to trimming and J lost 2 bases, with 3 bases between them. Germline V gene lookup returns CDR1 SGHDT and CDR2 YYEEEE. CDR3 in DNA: TGTGCCAGCAGCCTCAACACCGGGGAGCTGTTTTTT. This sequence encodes CASSLNTGELFF.

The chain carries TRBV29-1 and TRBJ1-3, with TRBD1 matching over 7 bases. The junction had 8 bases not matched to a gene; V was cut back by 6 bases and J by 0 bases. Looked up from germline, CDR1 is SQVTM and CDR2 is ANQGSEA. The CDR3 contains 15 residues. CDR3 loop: CSVALDRNSGNTIYF. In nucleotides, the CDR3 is TGCAGCGTGGCGTTGGACAGGAACTCTGGAAACACCATATATTTT.

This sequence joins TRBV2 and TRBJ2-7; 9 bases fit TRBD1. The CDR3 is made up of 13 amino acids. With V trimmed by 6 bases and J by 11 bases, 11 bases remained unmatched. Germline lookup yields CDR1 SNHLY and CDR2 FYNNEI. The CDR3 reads CASRTEVTGGKYF. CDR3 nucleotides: TGTGCCAGCAGAACTGAGGTGACAGGGGGGAAGTACTTC.

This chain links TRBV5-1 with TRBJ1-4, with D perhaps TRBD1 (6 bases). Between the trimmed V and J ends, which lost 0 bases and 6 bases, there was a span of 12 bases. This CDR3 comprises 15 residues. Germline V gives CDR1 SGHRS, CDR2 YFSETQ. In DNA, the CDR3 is TGCGCCAGCAGCTTGGGGACAGCCGCCTATGAAAAACTGTTTTTT. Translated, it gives CASSLGTAAYEKLFF.

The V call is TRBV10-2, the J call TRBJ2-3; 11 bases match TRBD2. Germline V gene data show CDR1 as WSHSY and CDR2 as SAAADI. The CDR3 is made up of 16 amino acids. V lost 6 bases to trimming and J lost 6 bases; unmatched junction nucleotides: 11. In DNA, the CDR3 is TGCGCCAGCAGGGCCCCAAGTAGCGGGGGGGCCGATACGCAGTATTTT. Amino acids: CASRAPSSGGADTQYF.

The DNA for the CDR3 is TGTGCCAGCAGCCCTGCTGCGGGACAGGGGAGAAGAGAGACCCAGTACTTC. It is translated as CASSPAAGQGRRETQYF. The chain employs TRBV7-8 and TRBJ2-5, with 10 bases lining up with TRBD1. Germline CDR1 reads SGHVS; CDR2 reads FQNEAQ. This CDR3 spans 17 amino acids. V lost 5 bases and J lost 4; bases outside the gene matches: 13.

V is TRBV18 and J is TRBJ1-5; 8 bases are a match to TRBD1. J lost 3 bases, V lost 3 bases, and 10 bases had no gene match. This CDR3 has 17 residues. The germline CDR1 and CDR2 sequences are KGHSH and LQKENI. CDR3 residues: CASSPTYTGQDNQPQHF. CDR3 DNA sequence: TGTGCCAGCTCACCCACTTACACGGGACAGGACAATCAGCCCCAGCATTTT.

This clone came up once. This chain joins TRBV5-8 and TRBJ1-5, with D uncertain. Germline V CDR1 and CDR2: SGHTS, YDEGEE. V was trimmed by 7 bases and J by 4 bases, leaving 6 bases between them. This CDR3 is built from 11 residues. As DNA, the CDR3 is TGTGCCAGCTCCGCGAATCAGCCCCAGCATTTT. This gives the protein CASSANQPQHF.